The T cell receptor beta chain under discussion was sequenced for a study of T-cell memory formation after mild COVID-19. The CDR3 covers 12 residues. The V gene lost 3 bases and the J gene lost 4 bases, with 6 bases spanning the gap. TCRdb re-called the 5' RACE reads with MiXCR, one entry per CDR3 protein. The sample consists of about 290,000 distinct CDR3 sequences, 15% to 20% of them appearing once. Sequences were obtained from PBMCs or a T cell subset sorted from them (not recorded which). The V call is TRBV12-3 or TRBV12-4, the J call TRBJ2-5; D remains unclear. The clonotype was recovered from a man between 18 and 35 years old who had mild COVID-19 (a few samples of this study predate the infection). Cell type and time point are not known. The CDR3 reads CASSFLRETQYF. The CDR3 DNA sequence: TGTGCCAGCAGTTTTTTGCGAGAGACCCAGTACTTC.